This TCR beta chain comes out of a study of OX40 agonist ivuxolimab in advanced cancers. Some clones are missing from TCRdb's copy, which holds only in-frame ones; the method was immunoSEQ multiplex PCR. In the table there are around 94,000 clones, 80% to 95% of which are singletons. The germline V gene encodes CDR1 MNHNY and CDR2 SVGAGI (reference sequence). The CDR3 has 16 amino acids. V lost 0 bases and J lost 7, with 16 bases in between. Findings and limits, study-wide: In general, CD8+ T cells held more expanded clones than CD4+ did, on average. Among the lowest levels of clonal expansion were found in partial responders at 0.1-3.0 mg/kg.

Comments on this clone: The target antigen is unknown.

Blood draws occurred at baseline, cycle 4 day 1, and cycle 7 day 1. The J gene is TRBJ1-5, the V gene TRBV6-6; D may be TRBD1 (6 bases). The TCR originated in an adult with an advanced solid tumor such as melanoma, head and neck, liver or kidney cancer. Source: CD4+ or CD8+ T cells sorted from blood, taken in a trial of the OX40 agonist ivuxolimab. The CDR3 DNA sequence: TGTGCCAGCAGTTACTCCGTAGGGGGTACGGAGCAGCCCCAGCATTTT. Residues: CASSYSVGGTEQPQHF.